This T cell receptor beta chain was sequenced during a study of cytomegalovirus exposure and HLA in healthy donors. Notes on the study in general: A later analysis found that most CMV-associated TCR beta chains appeared HLA-restricted. One cluster of highly shared sequence variants probably arose as a sequencing artifact.

60 Vbeta and 13 Jbeta primers were used in PCR. TCRdb's table, derived via immunoSEQ multiplex PCR, lists solely in-frame clones and lacks some. Altogether some 190,000 clones are present, approximately 87% being singletons, with the ten largest covering 1.3%. Comments on this clone: Its target is unknown.

CDR3 size: 14 residues. The germline gives CDR1 SGHVS, CDR2 FQNEAQ. V was clipped by 5 bases and J by 4 bases, with 12 bases between them. Sequenced material: PBMCs. This clonotype was obtained from a man younger than 45 in good health and CMV-seronegative. The gene calls are TRBV7-8 and TRBJ1-5; a possible D gene is TRBD1 (6 bases). Here the CDR3 reads CASSPRGGNQPQHF. CDR3 in DNA: TGTGCCAGCAGCCCCAGGGGTGGGAATCAGCCCCAGCATTTT.